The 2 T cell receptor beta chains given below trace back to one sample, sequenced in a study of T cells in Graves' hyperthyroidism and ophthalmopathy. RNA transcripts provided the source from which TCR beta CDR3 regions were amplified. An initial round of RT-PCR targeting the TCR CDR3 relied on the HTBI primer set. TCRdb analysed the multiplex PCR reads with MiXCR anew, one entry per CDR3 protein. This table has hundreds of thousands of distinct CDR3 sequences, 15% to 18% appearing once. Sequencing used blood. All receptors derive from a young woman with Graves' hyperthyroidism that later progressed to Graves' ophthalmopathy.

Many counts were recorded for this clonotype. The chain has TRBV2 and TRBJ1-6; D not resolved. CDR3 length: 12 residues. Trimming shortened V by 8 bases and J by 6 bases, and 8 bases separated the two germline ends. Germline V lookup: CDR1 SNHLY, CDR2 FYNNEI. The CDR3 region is CASCGSNSPLHF. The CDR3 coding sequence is TGTGCCAGCTGTGGATCTAATTCACCCCTCCACTTT. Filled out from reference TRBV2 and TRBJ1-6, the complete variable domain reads EPEVTQTPSHQVTQMGQEVILRCVPISNHLYFYWYRQILGQKVEFLVSFYNNEISEKSEIFDDQFSVERPDGSNFTLKIRSTKLEDSAMYFCASCGSNSPLHFGNGTRLTVT.

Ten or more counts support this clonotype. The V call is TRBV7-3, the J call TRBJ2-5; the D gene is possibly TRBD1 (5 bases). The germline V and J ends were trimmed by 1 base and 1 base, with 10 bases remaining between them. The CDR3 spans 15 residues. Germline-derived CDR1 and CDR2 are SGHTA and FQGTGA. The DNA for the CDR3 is TGTGCCAGCAGCTTAAGGACAAAGCTCCAAGAGACCCAGTACTTC. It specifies CASSLRTKLQETQYF.